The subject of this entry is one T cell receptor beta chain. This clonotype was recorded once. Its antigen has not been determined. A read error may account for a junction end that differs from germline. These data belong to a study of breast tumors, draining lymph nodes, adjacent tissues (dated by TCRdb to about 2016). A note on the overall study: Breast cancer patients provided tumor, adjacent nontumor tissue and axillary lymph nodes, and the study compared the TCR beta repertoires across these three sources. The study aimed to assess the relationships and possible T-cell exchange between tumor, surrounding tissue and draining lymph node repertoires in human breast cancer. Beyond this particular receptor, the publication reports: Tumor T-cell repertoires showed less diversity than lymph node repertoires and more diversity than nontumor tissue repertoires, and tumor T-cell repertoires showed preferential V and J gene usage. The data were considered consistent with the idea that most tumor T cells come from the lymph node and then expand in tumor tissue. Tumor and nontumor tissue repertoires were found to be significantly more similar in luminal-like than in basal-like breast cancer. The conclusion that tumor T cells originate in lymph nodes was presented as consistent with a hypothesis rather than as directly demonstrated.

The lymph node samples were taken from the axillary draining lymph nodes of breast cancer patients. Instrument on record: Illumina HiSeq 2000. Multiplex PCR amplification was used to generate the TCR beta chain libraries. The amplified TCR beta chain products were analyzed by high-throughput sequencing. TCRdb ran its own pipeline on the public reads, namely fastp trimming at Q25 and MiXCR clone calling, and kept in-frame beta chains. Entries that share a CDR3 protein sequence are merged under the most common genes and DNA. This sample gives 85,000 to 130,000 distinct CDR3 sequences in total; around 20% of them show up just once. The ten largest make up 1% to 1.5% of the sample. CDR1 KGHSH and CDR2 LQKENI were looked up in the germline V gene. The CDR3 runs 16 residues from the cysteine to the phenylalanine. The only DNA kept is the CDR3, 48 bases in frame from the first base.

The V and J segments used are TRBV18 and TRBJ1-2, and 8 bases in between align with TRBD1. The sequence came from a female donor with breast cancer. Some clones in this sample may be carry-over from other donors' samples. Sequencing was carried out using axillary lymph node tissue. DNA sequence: TGTGCCAGCTCACCACGTTACCAGGGGGCCCACTATGGCTCCACCTTC. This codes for CASSPRYQGAHYGSTF.